This T cell receptor beta chain was obtained from a study of graft-versus-host responses after intestinal transplantation. Background on the study: Anti-thymocyte globulin induction, then tacrolimus and steroids for about 3 years, went to all recipients. The study, taken as a whole, reports: Association was observed between peak circulating GvH clone levels and early post-transplant HvG declines. Allograft clonal ratios (graft-versus-host to host-versus-graft) were high in patients who had graft-donor T cell macrochimerism. GvH clones occurred in recipient marrow; some first appeared in ileum or blood.

Germline values: CDR1 LNHDA, CDR2 SQIVND (reference sequence). V lost 9 bases and J lost 4, with 15 bases in between. CDR3 size: 13 residues. Profiling relied on immunoSEQ multiplex PCR, and the TCRdb table lists in-frame clones only, not all of them. The data show about 130,000 clones, 90% to 95% seen once. Concerning this clone itself: Its target is unknown.

This rearrangement joins TRBV19 to TRBJ1-2; D possibly corresponds to TRBD1 (5 bases). The sequencing used unstimulated CD4+ T cells sorted from spleen or lymph node cells, collected before intestinal transplant. This sequence was found in a human donor who received an intestinal transplant. The CDR3 DNA sequence: TGTGCCAGCAGACCGGGACCGCGCTATGGCTACACCTTC. Translation: CASRPGPRYGYTF.